These 14 T cell receptor beta chains were sequenced from one sample in a study of cytomegalovirus exposure and HLA in healthy donors. The PCR employed 60 Vbeta primers together with 13 Jbeta primers. The protocol was immunoSEQ multiplex PCR, while the TCRdb copy is restricted to in-frame clones and leaves out a portion. The data show about 130,000 clones, 70% to 85% seen once. The sequenced sample consisted of PBMCs. The receptors here all came from a boy aged 2 to 9 in good health and CMV-seronegative.

DNA for the CDR3: TGCGCCAGCAGCCATCCCGTAGGGACAGGGGGCACCTACGAGCAGTACTTC. It codes for CASSHPVGTGGTYEQYF. The chain carries TRBV4-3 and TRBJ2-7; 12 nucleotides agree with TRBD1. The germline gives CDR1 LGHNA, CDR2 YSLEER. V lost 3 bases, J lost 2 bases, and 8 bases stayed unmatched. The CDR3 length is 17 residues.

This clone appeared a single time. This chain connects TRBV19 to TRBJ1-1; 8 nucleotides match TRBD1. Looked up from germline, CDR1 is LNHDA and CDR2 is SQIVND (reference sequence). J gave up 7 bases and V 5 bases, and 6 bases lay outside the gene matches. The length of the CDR3 is 13 residues. This chain's CDR3 is CASSLRQGNEAFF. CDR3 coding DNA: TGTGCCAGTAGTCTTCGACAGGGGAATGAAGCTTTCTTT.

The rearrangement joins TRBV7-6 to TRBJ1-3; D unclear. Deletions cut 5 bases from V and 1 base from J, with 12 bases between. Germline lookup yields CDR1 SGHVS and CDR2 FNYEAQ. The CDR3 loop spans 15 amino acids. Here the CDR3 DNA reads TGTGCCAGCAGCCCTAGTGGAGGGTCTGGAAACACCATATATTTT. The encoded protein is CASSPSGGSGNTIYF.

This clone was counted a single time. The chain employs TRBV27 and TRBJ1-5; a possible D gene is TRBD1 (6 bases). This CDR3 is 14 amino acids long. Germline lookup yields CDR1 MNHEY and CDR2 SMNVEV (reference sequence). Between the trimmed V and J ends, which lost 8 bases and 6 bases, there was a span of 17 bases. In DNA, the CDR3 is TGTGCCAGCCGGAACGCAGGGGAGGGTCAGCCCCAGCATTTT. It specifies CASRNAGEGQPQHF.

The CDR3 DNA follows: TGTGCCTTTGCCAGGGGGGTTGACTACGAGCAGTACTTC. It encodes CAFARGVDYEQYF. The V and J genes are TRBV30 and TRBJ2-7, with TRBD1 as a possible D gene (7 bases). Trimming removed 7 bases from V and 3 bases from J, with 16 bases in between. Germline V CDR1 and CDR2: GTSNPN, SVGIG (reference sequence). The CDR3 covers 13 residues. Based on the CDR3 plus reference TRBV30 and TRBJ2-7, the full variable domain is SQTIHQWPATLVQPVGSPLSLECTVEGTSNPNLYWYRQAAGRGLQLLFYSVGIGQISSEVPQNLSASRPQDRQFILSSKKLLLSDSGFYLCAFARGVDYEQYFGPGTRLTVT.

V is TRBV7-9 and J is TRBJ1-2; 10 bases line up with TRBD1. Germline V gene lookup returns CDR1 SEHNR and CDR2 FQNEAQ (reference sequence). The CDR3 extends over 17 amino acids. V was pared by 5 bases and J by 4 bases, with 13 bases of the junction left unmatched. The CDR3 region has the DNA TGTGCCAGCAGCCAGCAGGGATTGGGACAGGGGATCTATGGCTACACCTTC. Translating gives CASSQQGLGQGIYGYTF.

The V gene is TRBV6-5, the J gene TRBJ1-2, with 7 nucleotides matching TRBD1. Trimming cost V 5 bases and J 6 bases; bases outside gene matches: 12. Germline V gives CDR1 MNHEY, CDR2 SVGAGI. The CDR3 sequence is 15 residues long. The CDR3 nucleotides are TGTGCCAGCAGTCCTGACAGGGCGTTTAGGAATGGCTACACCTTC. Translation: CASSPDRAFRNGYTF.

The rearrangement links TRBV7-9 to TRBJ2-2, with 7 bases lining up with TRBD1. There are 19 residues in the CDR3. CDR1 is SEHNR, CDR2 FQNEAQ, per germline (reference sequence). V was clipped by 3 bases and J by 5 bases; unmatched bases: 18. In nucleotides, the CDR3 is TGTGCCAGCAGCTTGCCTCAACGCCCGGGACAGAGCAGAACCGGGGAGCTGTTTTTT. Its protein is CASSLPQRPGQSRTGELFF.

There are a few counts of this clone. V usage is TRBV7-6 and J usage is TRBJ1-1; no clear D. The length of the CDR3 is 14 residues. CDR1 and CDR2 from the germline V gene are SGHVS and FNYEAQ. V lost 7 bases to trimming and J lost 5 bases, with 17 bases between them. CDR3 bases: TGTGCCAGCACCGCGGACCCTCCGGGGACTGAAGCTTTCTTT. Amino acids: CASTADPPGTEAFF.

The chain carries TRBV30 and TRBJ1-6; D is ambiguous. CDR1 is GTSNPN and CDR2 is SVGIG in the germline V gene (reference sequence). The V and J ends lost 4 bases and 7 bases respectively, with 14 bases between them. The length of the CDR3 is 14 residues. CDR3 in amino acids: CAWIEHAWNSPLHF. CDR3 bases: TGTGCCTGGATCGAACACGCTTGGAATTCACCCCTCCACTTT.

The chain is built from TRBV27 and TRBJ2-2, with TRBD1 as a possible D gene (6 bases). With 5 bases removed from V and 2 bases from J, the gap between germline ends came to 18 bases. Germline V gene data show CDR1 as MNHEY and CDR2 as SMNVEV (reference sequence). The CDR3 has 17 amino acids. CDR3 DNA sequence: TGTGCCAGCAGTCCCCTACAGACAGGAATTAACACCGGGGAGCTGTTTTTT. Translation gives CASSPLQTGINTGELFF.

The rearrangement joins TRBV5-1 to TRBJ2-5; TRBD1 is a possible D gene (6 bases). The CDR3 runs 16 residues. Germline V CDR1 and CDR2: SGHRS, YFSETQ. The V end lost 0 bases, the J end lost 3 bases, and 15 bases lay between the germline ends. The CDR3 region is CASSLGAGTLKETQYF. For the CDR3, the DNA is TGCGCCAGCAGCTTGGGTGCAGGGACATTAAAAGAGACCCAGTACTTC.

The chain combines TRBV7-2 with TRBJ2-7, with D possibly TRBD2 on 6 matching bases. Germline-derived CDR1 and CDR2 are SGHTA and FQGNSA. The CDR3 is 14 residues long. Trimming cost V 5 bases and J 3 bases, with 14 bases left between them. The CDR3 nucleotides read TGTGCCAGCAGCATCCACGGGGGAGTCTACGAGCAGTACTTC. This codes for CASSIHGGVYEQYF.

J is TRBJ2-3 and V is TRBV6-5; 7 nucleotides align to TRBD1. Germline assignment: CDR1 MNHEY and CDR2 SVGAGI. The CDR3 is made up of 15 amino acids. After removal of 2 bases from V and 3 bases from J, the junction contained 5 bases not matched to a gene. As DNA, the CDR3 is TGTGCCAGCAGTTACAGCCAGGGGGAGACAGATACGCAGTATTTT. Translation gives CASSYSQGETDTQYF.